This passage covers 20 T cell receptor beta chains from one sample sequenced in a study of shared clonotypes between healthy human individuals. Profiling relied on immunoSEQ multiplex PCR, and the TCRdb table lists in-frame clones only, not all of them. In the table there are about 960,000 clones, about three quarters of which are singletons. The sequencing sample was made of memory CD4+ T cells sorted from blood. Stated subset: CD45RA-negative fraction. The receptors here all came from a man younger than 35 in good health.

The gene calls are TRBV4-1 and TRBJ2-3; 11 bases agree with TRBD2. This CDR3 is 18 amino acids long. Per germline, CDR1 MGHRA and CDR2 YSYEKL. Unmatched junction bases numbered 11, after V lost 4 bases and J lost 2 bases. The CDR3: CASSLLLLAGDYTDTQYF. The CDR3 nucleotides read TGCGCCAGCAGCCTACTCCTACTAGCGGGGGACTACACAGATACGCAGTATTTT.

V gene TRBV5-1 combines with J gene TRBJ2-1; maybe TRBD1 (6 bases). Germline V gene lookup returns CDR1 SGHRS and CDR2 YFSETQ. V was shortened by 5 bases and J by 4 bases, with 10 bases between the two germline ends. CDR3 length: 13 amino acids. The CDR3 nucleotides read TGCGCCAGCAGTCACAGGGAATACAATGAGCAGTTCTTC. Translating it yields CASSHREYNEQFF.

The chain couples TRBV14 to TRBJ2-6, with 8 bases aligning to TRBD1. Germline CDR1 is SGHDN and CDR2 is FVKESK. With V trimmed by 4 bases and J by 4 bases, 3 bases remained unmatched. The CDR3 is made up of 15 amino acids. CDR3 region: CASSLQGAGANVLTF. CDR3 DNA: TGTGCCAGCAGCCTCCAGGGGGCCGGGGCCAACGTCCTGACTTTC.

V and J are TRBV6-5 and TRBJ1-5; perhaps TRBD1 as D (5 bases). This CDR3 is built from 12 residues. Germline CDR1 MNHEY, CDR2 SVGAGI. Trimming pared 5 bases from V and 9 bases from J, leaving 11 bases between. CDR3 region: CASSPPGGPQHF. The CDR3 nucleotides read TGTGCCAGCAGTCCCCCGGGGGGGCCCCAGCATTTT.

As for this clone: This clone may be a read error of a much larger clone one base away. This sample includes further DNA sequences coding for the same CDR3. The CDR3 protein is CSARQQETQYF. In DNA form, the CDR3 reads TGCAGTGCTAGACAGCAAGAGACCCAGTACTTC. The V gene is TRBV20-1, the J gene TRBJ2-5, with no clear D. Trimming cost V 2 bases and J 2 bases, with 3 bases left between them. This CDR3 comprises 11 residues. Germline CDR1 is DFQATT and CDR2 is SNEGSKA (reference sequence).

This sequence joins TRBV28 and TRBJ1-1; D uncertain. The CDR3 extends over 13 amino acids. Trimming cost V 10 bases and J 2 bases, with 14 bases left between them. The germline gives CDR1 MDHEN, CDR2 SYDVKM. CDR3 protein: CATLESFNTEAFF. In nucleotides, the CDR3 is TGTGCCACTTTGGAGAGCTTTAACACTGAAGCTTTCTTT.

CDR3 DNA sequence: TGCGCCAGCAGCCATCCCGACAGGGGGGAGCAGTACTTC. Translating gives CASSHPDRGEQYF. This chain uses TRBV10-2 with TRBJ2-7, with 9 bases fitting TRBD1. The CDR3 extends over 13 amino acids. Germline V gene sequence: CDR1 WSHSY, CDR2 SAAADI. V was pared by 6 bases and J by 7 bases, with 7 bases of the junction left unmatched.

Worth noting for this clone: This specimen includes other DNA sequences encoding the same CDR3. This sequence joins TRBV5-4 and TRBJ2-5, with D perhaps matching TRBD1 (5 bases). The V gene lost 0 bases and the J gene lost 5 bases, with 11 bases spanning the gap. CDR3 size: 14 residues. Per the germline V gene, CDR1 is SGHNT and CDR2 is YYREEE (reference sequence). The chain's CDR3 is CASSLAQGRETQYF. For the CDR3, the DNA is TGTGCCAGCAGCTTGGCGCAGGGTCGGGAGACCCAGTACTTC.

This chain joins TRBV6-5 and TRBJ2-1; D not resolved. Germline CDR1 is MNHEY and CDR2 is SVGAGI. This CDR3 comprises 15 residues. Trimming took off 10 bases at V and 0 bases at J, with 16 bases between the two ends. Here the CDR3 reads CATSGVYSSYNEQFF. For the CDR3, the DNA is TGTGCCACCTCCGGAGTTTATAGCTCCTACAATGAGCAGTTCTTC.

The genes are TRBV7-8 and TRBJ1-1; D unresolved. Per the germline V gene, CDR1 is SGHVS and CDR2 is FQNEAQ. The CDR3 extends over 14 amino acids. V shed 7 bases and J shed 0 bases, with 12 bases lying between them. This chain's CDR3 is CASTSAVLNTEAFF. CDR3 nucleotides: TGTGCCAGCACCTCGGCCGTCCTGAACACTGAAGCTTTCTTT.

The CDR3 protein is CASSSGQGGNEKLFF. The CDR3 DNA reads as TGTGCCAGCAGTTCGGGACAGGGAGGAAATGAAAAACTGTTTTTT. This rearrangement joins TRBV27 to TRBJ1-4; TRBD1 agrees at 9 bases. CDR1 is MNHEY and CDR2 is SMNVEV in the germline V gene (reference sequence). CDR3 size: 15 residues. Trimming cost V 4 bases and J 5 bases; bases outside gene matches: 5.

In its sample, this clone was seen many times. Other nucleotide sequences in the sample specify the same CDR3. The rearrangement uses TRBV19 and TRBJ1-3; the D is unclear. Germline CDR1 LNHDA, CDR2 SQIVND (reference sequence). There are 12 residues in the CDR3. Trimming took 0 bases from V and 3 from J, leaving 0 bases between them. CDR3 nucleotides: TGTGCCAGTAGTATAGATGGAAACACCATATATTTT. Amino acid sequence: CASSIDGNTIYF.

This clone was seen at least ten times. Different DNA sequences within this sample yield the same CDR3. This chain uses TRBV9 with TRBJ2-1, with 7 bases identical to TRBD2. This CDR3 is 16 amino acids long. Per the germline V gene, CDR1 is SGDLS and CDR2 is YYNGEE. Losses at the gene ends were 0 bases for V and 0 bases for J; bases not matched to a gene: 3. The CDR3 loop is CASSVGGGGSYNEQFF. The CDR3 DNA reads TGTGCCAGCAGCGTAGGAGGCGGGGGCTCCTACAATGAGCAGTTCTTC.

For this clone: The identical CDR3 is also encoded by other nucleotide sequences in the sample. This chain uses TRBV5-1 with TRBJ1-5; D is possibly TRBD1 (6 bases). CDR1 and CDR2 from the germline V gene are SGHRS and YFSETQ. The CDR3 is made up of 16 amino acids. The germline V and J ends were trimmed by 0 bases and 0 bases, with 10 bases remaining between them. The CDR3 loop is CASSLGGGLSNQPQHF. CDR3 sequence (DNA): TGCGCCAGCAGCTTGGGAGGGGGGCTTAGCAATCAGCCCCAGCATTTT.

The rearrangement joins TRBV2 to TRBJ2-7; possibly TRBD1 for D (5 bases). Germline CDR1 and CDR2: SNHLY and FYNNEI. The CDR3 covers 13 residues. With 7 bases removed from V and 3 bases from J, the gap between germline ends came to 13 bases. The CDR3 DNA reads TGTGCCAGCAAAGCCGACAGAAGCTACGAGCAGTACTTC. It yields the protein CASKADRSYEQYF. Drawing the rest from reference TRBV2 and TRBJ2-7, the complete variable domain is EPEVTQTPSHQVTQMGQEVILRCVPISNHLYFYWYRQILGQKVEFLVSFYNNEISEKSEIFDDQFSVERPDGSNFTLKIRSTKLEDSAMYFCASKADRSYEQYFGPGTRLTVT.

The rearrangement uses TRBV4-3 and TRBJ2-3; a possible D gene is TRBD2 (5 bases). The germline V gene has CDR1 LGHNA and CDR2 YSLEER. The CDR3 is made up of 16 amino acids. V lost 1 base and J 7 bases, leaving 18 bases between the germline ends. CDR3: CASSQGRPAEAYTQYF. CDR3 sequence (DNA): TGCGCCAGCAGCCAAGGTCGTCCAGCGGAGGCATATACGCAGTATTTT.

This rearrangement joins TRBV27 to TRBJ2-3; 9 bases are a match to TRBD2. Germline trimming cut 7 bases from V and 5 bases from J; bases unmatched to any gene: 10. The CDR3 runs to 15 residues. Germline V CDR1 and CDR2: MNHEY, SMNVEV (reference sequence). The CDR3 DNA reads TGTGCCAGCAATACCGGGACTAGCAATCGAGATACGCAGTATTTT. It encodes CASNTGTSNRDTQYF.

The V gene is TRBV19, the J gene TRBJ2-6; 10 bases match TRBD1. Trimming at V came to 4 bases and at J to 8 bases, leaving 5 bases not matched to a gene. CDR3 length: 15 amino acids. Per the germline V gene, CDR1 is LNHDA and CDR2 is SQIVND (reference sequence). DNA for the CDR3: TGTGCCAGTAGTACTGGGACAGGGGTCACCAACGTCCTGACTTTC. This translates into CASSTGTGVTNVLTF.

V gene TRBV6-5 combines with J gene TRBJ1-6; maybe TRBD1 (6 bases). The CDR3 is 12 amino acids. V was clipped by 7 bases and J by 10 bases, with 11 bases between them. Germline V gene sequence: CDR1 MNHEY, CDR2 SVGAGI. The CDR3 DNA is TGTGCCAGCAAAGGGGGGGAATCACCCCTCCACTTT. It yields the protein CASKGGESPLHF.

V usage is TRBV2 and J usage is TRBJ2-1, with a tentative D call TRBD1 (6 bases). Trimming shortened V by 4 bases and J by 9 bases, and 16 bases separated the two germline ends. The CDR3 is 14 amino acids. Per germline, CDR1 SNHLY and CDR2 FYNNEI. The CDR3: CASSGNTGSGEQFF. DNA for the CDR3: TGTGCCAGCAGTGGGAATACAGGGTCTGGTGAGCAGTTCTTC.